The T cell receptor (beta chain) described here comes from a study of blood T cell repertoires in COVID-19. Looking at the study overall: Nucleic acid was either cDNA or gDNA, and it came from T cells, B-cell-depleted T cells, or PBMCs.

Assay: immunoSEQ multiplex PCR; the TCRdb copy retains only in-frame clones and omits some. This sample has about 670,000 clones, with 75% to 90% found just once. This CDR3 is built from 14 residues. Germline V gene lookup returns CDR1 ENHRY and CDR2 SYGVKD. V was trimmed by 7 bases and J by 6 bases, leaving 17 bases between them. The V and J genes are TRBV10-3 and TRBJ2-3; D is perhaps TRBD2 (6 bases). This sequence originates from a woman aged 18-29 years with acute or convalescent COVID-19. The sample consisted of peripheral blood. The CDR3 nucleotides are TGTGCCATCACGGAGGGAATTACCGGGGATACGCAGTATTTT. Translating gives CAITEGITGDTQYF.